A selection of T cell receptor beta chains follows, all from one sample in a study of CD4 T cells in relation to SARS-CoV-2 and coronaviruses. Profiled with immunoSEQ multiplex PCR; TCRdb holds only in-frame clones, not every one. Counted here are around 16,000 clones, roughly four fifths occurring once; the ten biggest clones make up roughly 24%. No antigen has been assigned to these receptors. The sample taken for sequencing was CD4+ T cells from PBMCs, cultured in vitro. The receptors derive from a human donor in good health. The CDR3 runs from the conserved cysteine through the conserved F or W. D genes are given only for firm matches. Not every row has a clone size; where given, it reads once, few, many or a size class.

j_gene	abundance	v_gene	d_gene	CDR3aa	CDR3nt
TRBJ1-1	-	TRBV10-3	-	CAISESGASPEAFF	TGTGCCATCAGTGAGTCGGGGGCATCGCCTGAAGCTTTCTTT
TRBJ1-2	-	TRBV3-1/TRBV3-2	TRBD1	CASSQQGAAEGYTF	TGTGCCAGCAGCCAACAGGGGGCAGCGGAGGGCTACACCTTC
TRBJ2-5	-	TRBV10-1	TRBD2	CASSAGSGSYRETQYF	TGCGCCAGCAGTGCTGGTAGCGGGAGTTATCGAGAGACCCAGTACTTC
TRBJ1-3	-	TRBV21-1	-	CASSKVGGVSGNTIYF	TGTGCCAGCAGCAAAGTGGGGGGGGTCTCTGGAAACACCATATATTTT
TRBJ2-2	-	TRBV5-1	TRBD2	CASTQTNSGAGELFF	TGCGCCAGCACCCAAACCAATAGCGGGGCCGGGGAGCTGTTTTTT
TRBJ1-1	-	TRBV29-1	-	CSVEGDKIKMNTEAFF	TGCAGCGTTGAAGGGGATAAAATAAAAATGAACACTGAAGCTTTCTTT
TRBJ1-2	-	TRBV20-1	-	CSASPVSGAIDGYTF	TGCAGTGCTAGTCCTGTCTCGGGGGCGATTGATGGCTACACCTTC
TRBJ1-2	-	TRBV25-1	-	CATTGSGYGYTF	TGTGCCACAACAGGGTCGGGCTATGGCTACACCTTC
TRBJ2-7	-	TRBV21-1	-	CASSKSTSEQVYEQYF	TGTGCCAGCAGCAAATCTACTAGCGAGCAAGTCTACGAGCAGTACTTC
TRBJ1-2	-	TRBV5-1	-	CASTLGGGLGYTF	TGCGCCAGCACCCTAGGGGGAGGGCTTGGCTACACCTTC
TRBJ2-1	once	TRBV20-1	TRBD2	CSASEREAQRFF	TGCAGTGCTAGTGAGCGGGAGGCCCAGCGGTTCTTC
TRBJ2-7	-	TRBV2	-	CASSEARGRIEQYF	TGTGCCAGCAGTGAAGCCCGTGGGAGGATCGAGCAGTACTTC
TRBJ2-7	-	TRBV19	TRBD1	CASMETGSSYEQYF	TGTGCCAGTATGGAGACAGGGTCCTCCTACGAGCAGTACTTC
TRBJ1-6	-	TRBV6-5	TRBD1	CATQGAVGSPLHF	TGTGCCACCCAGGGGGCGGTAGGTTCACCCCTCCACTTT
TRBJ1-1	-	TRBV19	TRBD1	CASSVRGSDTEAFF	TGTGCCAGTAGTGTCAGGGGGTCGGACACTGAAGCTTTCTTT
TRBJ2-5	-	TRBV3-1/TRBV3-2	TRBD2	CASSQDWLAGVETQYF	TGTGCCAGCAGCCAAGATTGGCTAGCGGGAGTAGAGACCCAGTACTTC
TRBJ1-1	-	TRBV19	TRBD1	CASSPGQANTEAFF	TGTGCCAGTAGTCCGGGACAGGCGAACACTGAAGCTTTCTTT
TRBJ1-5	-	TRBV6-2/TRBV6-3	-	CASSYQAGNQPQHF	TGTGCCAGCAGTTATCAGGCGGGCAATCAGCCCCAGCATTTT
TRBJ1-2	-	TRBV15	-	CATRNGVNYGYTF	TGTGCCACCCGAAACGGAGTTAACTATGGCTACACCTTC
TRBJ1-2	few	TRBV4-1	-	CASSQVRDQGYTF	TGCGCCAGCAGCCAAGTACGGGACCAGGGCTACACCTTC
TRBJ2-7	-	TRBV13	TRBD1	CASSHLGGQREQYF	TGTGCCAGCAGCCATTTAGGGGGACAGCGTGAGCAGTACTTC
TRBJ2-5	-	TRBV4-1	TRBD2	CASSQGTSEETQYF	TGCGCCAGCAGCCAAGGGACTAGTGAAGAGACCCAGTACTTC
TRBJ2-5	-	TRBV15	-	CATSRGAGLETQYF	TGTGCCACCAGCAGAGGGGCAGGGTTAGAGACCCAGTACTTC
TRBJ1-4	-	TRBV4-1	TRBD1	CASSQPGQVNEKLFF	TGCGCCAGCAGCCAACCGGGACAGGTTAATGAAAAACTGTTTTTT
TRBJ2-7	few	TRBV18	TRBD1	CASSGQGNYEQYF	TGTGCCAGCTCGGGACAGGGGAACTACGAGCAGTACTTC
TRBJ1-1	-	TRBV30	TRBD1	CAWSSTGGWTEAFF	TGTGCCTGGAGTTCAACAGGGGGTTGGACTGAAGCTTTCTTT
TRBJ2-1	-	TRBV12-3/TRBV12-4	-	CASRLAVAEQFF	TGTGCCAGCAGACTGGCCGTGGCGGAGCAGTTCTTC
TRBJ2-1	-	TRBV18	-	CASSPPPPNEQFF	TGTGCCAGCTCACCACCACCGCCCAATGAGCAGTTCTTC
TRBJ1-5	-	TRBV6-1	-	CASSEAVVWGNQPQHF	TGTGCCAGCAGTGAAGCTGTCGTGTGGGGCAATCAGCCCCAGCATTTT
TRBJ1-2	-	TRBV5-1	-	CASSLGQDTYGYTF	TGCGCCAGCAGCTTGGGACAGGACACCTATGGCTACACCTTC
TRBJ1-1	-	TRBV11-1	TRBD1	CASRRTGNTEAFF	TGTGCCAGCAGACGGACAGGGAACACTGAAGCTTTCTTT
TRBJ1-1	-	TRBV6-5	-	CASILHGGGNTEAFF	TGTGCCAGCATCCTACATGGGGGGGGAAACACTGAAGCTTTCTTT
TRBJ2-1	-	TRBV9	TRBD1	CASSKDRDRGVNEQFF	TGTGCCAGCAGCAAAGACCGGGACAGGGGGGTCAATGAGCAGTTCTTC
TRBJ2-3	-	TRBV7-6	-	CASSLGQSRYTDTQYF	TGTGCCAGCAGCTTAGGCCAATCTAGGTACACAGATACGCAGTATTTT
TRBJ1-2	-	TRBV6-5	-	CASSYDRNYGYTF	TGTGCCAGCAGTTACGATCGAAACTATGGCTACACCTTC
TRBJ2-1	-	TRBV7-7	-	CASSLASGDNEQFF	TGTGCCAGCAGCTTAGCTTCGGGCGACAATGAGCAGTTCTTC
TRBJ1-4	-	TRBV14	-	CASSQVPGYNEKLFF	TGTGCCAGCAGCCAAGTCCCGGGCTATAATGAAAAACTGTTTTTT
TRBJ1-1	-	TRBV13	TRBD1	CASSFLQGGTEAFF	TGTGCCAGCAGCTTCCTACAGGGGGGGACTGAAGCTTTCTTT
TRBJ2-3	-	TRBV24-1	-	CATGGNPERTDTQYF	TGTGCCACCGGGGGGAATCCGGAACGCACAGATACGCAGTATTTT
TRBJ2-5	-	TRBV6-6	TRBD1	CASSHGQGGQETQYF	TGTGCCAGCAGTCACGGACAGGGAGGACAAGAGACCCAGTACTTC
TRBJ2-1	-	TRBV4-1	TRBD2	CASSLRTSGRWDEQFF	TGCGCCAGCAGCCTCCGGACTAGCGGGAGATGGGATGAGCAGTTCTTC
TRBJ2-1	-	TRBV5-1	TRBD2	CASSQFSLAGVGNEQFF	TGCGCCAGCAGCCAATTTTCTCTAGCGGGAGTGGGCAATGAGCAGTTCTTC
TRBJ2-7	-	TRBV6-5	TRBD2	CASSSGLATVSYEQYF	TGTGCCAGCAGTTCGGGACTAGCGACCGTCTCCTACGAGCAGTACTTC
TRBJ2-7	few	TRBV30	TRBD2	CAWNLSPGGQYF	TGTGCCTGGAATTTGAGCCCGGGGGGGCAGTACTTC
TRBJ2-7	-	TRBV5-6	TRBD1	CASSSWDRGLYEQYF	TGTGCCAGCAGCTCCTGGGACAGGGGGCTGTACGAGCAGTACTTC
TRBJ2-7	-	TRBV15	-	CATSRDPGYEQYF	TGTGCCACCAGCAGAGATCCGGGGTACGAGCAGTACTTC
TRBJ1-1	-	TRBV18	-	CTSSPQGNTEAFF	TGTACCAGCTCACCACAAGGGAACACTGAAGCTTTCTTT
TRBJ2-3	-	TRBV19	TRBD2	CASSKGLAGGPTDTQYF	TGTGCCAGTAGTAAGGGACTAGCGGGAGGGCCCACAGATACGCAGTATTTT
TRBJ2-6	-	TRBV6-2/TRBV6-3	-	CASSSRPGGANVLTF	TGTGCCAGCAGCTCGCGACCGGGAGGGGCCAACGTCCTGACTTTC
TRBJ1-1	-	TRBV11-2	-	CASSLVGEAFF	TGTGCCAGCAGCTTAGTGGGTGAAGCTTTCTTT
TRBJ2-2	-	TRBV25-1	TRBD1	CASSETTGGNTGELFF	TGTGCCAGCAGTGAAACCACAGGGGGGAACACCGGGGAGCTGTTTTTT
TRBJ2-7	few	TRBV6-5	TRBD2	CASVMTSGGAYEQYF	TGTGCCAGCGTCATGACTAGCGGGGGAGCCTACGAGCAGTACTTC
TRBJ2-7	-	TRBV28	TRBD1	CASSHDRARTRFYEQYF	TGTGCCAGCAGTCATGACAGGGCCCGGACCCGCTTTTACGAGCAGTACTTC